The rows below give T cell receptor beta chains drawn from one sample of a study of blood T cell repertoires in COVID-19. Some clones are missing from TCRdb's copy, which holds only in-frame ones; the method was immunoSEQ multiplex PCR. Of some 47,000 clones listed, 90% are singletons. Sequencing input: peripheral blood. The receptors shown here come from a man aged 65-85 years with acute or convalescent COVID-19. The CDR3 runs from the conserved cysteine through the conserved F or W. The order of the fields is V gene, clone size, D gene, J gene, CDR3 protein, CDR3 DNA. A D gene is named only where the DNA matches it firmly. The size field is filled for only some rows; it gives once, few, many or a size class.

v_call: TRBV6-2/TRBV6-3
clone_size: NA
d_call: NA
j_call: TRBJ2-5
cdr3_aa: CASSSPRGWWKEETQYF
cdr3_nt: TGTGCCAGCAGTTCCCCCCGAGGGTGGTGGAAAGAAGAGACCCAGTACTTC

v_call: TRBV5-6
clone_size: NA
d_call: NA
j_call: TRBJ1-2
cdr3_aa: CASSPGIGTMFYGYTF
cdr3_nt: TGTGCCAGCAGCCCGGGTATAGGTACGATGTTCTATGGCTACACCTTC

v_call: TRBV7-2
clone_size: NA
d_call: TRBD1
j_call: TRBJ2-2
cdr3_aa: CASSRGGQGSGELFF
cdr3_nt: TGTGCCAGCAGCAGAGGGGGCCAAGGATCTGGGGAGCTGTTTTTT

v_call: TRBV11-2
clone_size: once
d_call: TRBD1
j_call: TRBJ1-1
cdr3_aa: CASSSRQGSTEAFF
cdr3_nt: TGTGCCAGCAGCTCCCGACAGGGAAGCACTGAAGCTTTCTTT

v_call: TRBV7-9
clone_size: NA
d_call: NA
j_call: TRBJ1-1
cdr3_aa: CASSTRRRGDTEAFF
cdr3_nt: TGTGCCAGCAGCACCCGTAGGCGGGGGGACACTGAAGCTTTCTTT

v_call: TRBV5-5
clone_size: once
d_call: NA
j_call: TRBJ2-1
cdr3_aa: CASSLLQGSSYNEQFF
cdr3_nt: TGTGCCAGCAGCTTACTACAGGGCAGCTCCTACAATGAGCAGTTCTTC

v_call: TRBV6-5
clone_size: NA
d_call: NA
j_call: TRBJ1-2
cdr3_aa: CASGQINYGYTF
cdr3_nt: TGTGCCAGCGGACAGATTAACTATGGCTACACCTTC

v_call: TRBV6-2/TRBV6-3
clone_size: NA
d_call: TRBD1
j_call: TRBJ1-5
cdr3_aa: CASSPRRDRVLSPQHF
cdr3_nt: TGTGCCAGCAGCCCTCGCAGGGACAGGGTGTTATCGCCCCAGCATTTT

v_call: TRBV5-1
clone_size: once
d_call: TRBD1
j_call: TRBJ1-4
cdr3_aa: CASSFRGVEEKLFF
cdr3_nt: TGCGCCAGCAGCTTCAGGGGGGTAGAGGAAAAACTGTTTTTT

v_call: TRBV19
clone_size: NA
d_call: NA
j_call: TRBJ1-6
cdr3_aa: CASSQDRYSPLHF
cdr3_nt: TGTGCCAGTAGTCAGGACAGATATTCACCCCTCCACTTT

v_call: TRBV7-2
clone_size: NA
d_call: NA
j_call: TRBJ1-1
cdr3_aa: CASSLSSIGGNTEAFF
cdr3_nt: TGTGCCAGCAGCTTATCCTCGATAGGCGGGAACACTGAAGCTTTCTTT

v_call: TRBV11-2
clone_size: NA
d_call: NA
j_call: TRBJ1-2
cdr3_aa: CASSHLRQFYGYTF
cdr3_nt: TGTGCCAGCAGCCACTTACGACAGTTCTATGGCTACACCTTC

v_call: TRBV4-3
clone_size: NA
d_call: TRBD2
j_call: TRBJ2-3
cdr3_aa: CASSQSIAGNTDTQYF
cdr3_nt: TGCGCCAGCAGCCAATCCATAGCGGGGAACACAGATACGCAGTATTTT

v_call: TRBV5-4
clone_size: NA
d_call: TRBD2
j_call: TRBJ2-7
cdr3_aa: CASSSGLALEQYF
cdr3_nt: TGTGCCAGCAGTTCGGGACTAGCGCTAGAGCAGTACTTC

v_call: TRBV24-1
clone_size: NA
d_call: TRBD1
j_call: TRBJ2-7
cdr3_aa: CATSDPGTGGYEQYF
cdr3_nt: TGTGCCACCAGTGACCCCGGGACAGGGGGTTACGAGCAGTACTTC

v_call: TRBV28
clone_size: once
d_call: TRBD1
j_call: TRBJ1-4
cdr3_aa: CASSQEGARYREKLFF
cdr3_nt: TGTGCCAGCAGTCAAGAGGGGGCGCGGTATAGAGAAAAACTGTTTTTT

v_call: TRBV3-1/TRBV3-2
clone_size: NA
d_call: NA
j_call: TRBJ1-3
cdr3_aa: CASSLPGFSSGNTIYF
cdr3_nt: TGTGCCAGCAGCCTCCCAGGGTTTTCCTCTGGAAACACCATATATTTT

v_call: TRBV9
clone_size: NA
d_call: NA
j_call: TRBJ2-3
cdr3_aa: CASRISGLATDTQYF
cdr3_nt: TGTGCCAGCAGAATTAGCGGTCTAGCTACAGATACGCAGTATTTT

v_call: TRBV7-9
clone_size: NA
d_call: NA
j_call: TRBJ1-1
cdr3_aa: CASSLDGTSTEAFF
cdr3_nt: TGTGCCAGCAGCTTAGACGGGACAAGCACTGAAGCTTTCTTT

v_call: TRBV7-2
clone_size: NA
d_call: NA
j_call: TRBJ2-7
cdr3_aa: CASSPRHSGFEQYF
cdr3_nt: TGTGCCAGCAGCCCGCGTCACTCGGGGTTCGAGCAGTACTTC

v_call: TRBV12-3/TRBV12-4
clone_size: NA
d_call: NA
j_call: TRBJ2-7
cdr3_aa: CASSGGSSYEQYF
cdr3_nt: TGTGCCAGCAGTGGGGGCTCCTCCTACGAGCAGTACTTC

v_call: TRBV3-1/TRBV3-2
clone_size: NA
d_call: TRBD1
j_call: TRBJ2-1
cdr3_aa: CASGTDYNEQFF
cdr3_nt: TGTGCCAGCGGGACAGACTACAATGAGCAGTTCTTC

v_call: TRBV28
clone_size: NA
d_call: NA
j_call: TRBJ1-4
cdr3_aa: CASSWEQNEKLFF
cdr3_nt: TGTGCCAGCAGTTGGGAGCAAAATGAAAAACTGTTTTTT

v_call: TRBV19
clone_size: NA
d_call: TRBD1
j_call: TRBJ2-1
cdr3_aa: CASSSYGTGRNEQFF
cdr3_nt: TGTGCCAGTAGTAGTTATGGGACAGGGAGGAATGAGCAGTTCTTC

v_call: TRBV11-2
clone_size: NA
d_call: NA
j_call: TRBJ1-3
cdr3_aa: CASSPSSGRDRGNTIYF
cdr3_nt: TGTGCCAGCAGCCCGAGTTCCGGGAGGGATCGTGGAAACACCATATATTTT

v_call: TRBV5-1
clone_size: NA
d_call: NA
j_call: TRBJ1-2
cdr3_aa: CASSGGETALQGYGYTF
cdr3_nt: TGCGCCAGCAGCGGGGGCGAGACAGCCCTACAAGGCTATGGCTACACCTTC

v_call: TRBV4-1
clone_size: NA
d_call: NA
j_call: TRBJ1-5
cdr3_aa: CASSQDKTAVSQPQHF
cdr3_nt: TGCGCCAGCAGCCAAGATAAGACAGCTGTTAGTCAGCCCCAGCATTTT

v_call: TRBV5-7
clone_size: NA
d_call: TRBD1
j_call: TRBJ1-1
cdr3_aa: CASSTYRDRGPGAFF
cdr3_nt: TGTGCCAGCAGCACATACCGGGACAGGGGGCCAGGAGCTTTCTTT

v_call: TRBV5-5
clone_size: NA
d_call: NA
j_call: TRBJ1-6
cdr3_aa: CASSPLFAYNSPLHF
cdr3_nt: TGTGCCAGCAGCCCCCTATTTGCGTATAATTCACCCCTCCACTTT

v_call: TRBV18
clone_size: NA
d_call: NA
j_call: TRBJ1-1
cdr3_aa: CASSPLRGSLMNTEAFF
cdr3_nt: TGTGCCAGCTCACCCTTGAGAGGCAGCCTCATGAACACTGAAGCTTTCTTT

v_call: TRBV19
clone_size: NA
d_call: TRBD1
j_call: TRBJ1-5
cdr3_aa: CASSPTGNQPQHF
cdr3_nt: TGTGCCAGTAGTCCGACAGGGAATCAGCCCCAGCATTTT

v_call: TRBV28
clone_size: NA
d_call: NA
j_call: TRBJ1-1
cdr3_aa: CASSFEMNTEAFF
cdr3_nt: TGTGCCAGCAGTTTTGAGATGAACACTGAAGCTTTCTTT

v_call: TRBV10-3
clone_size: NA
d_call: TRBD1
j_call: TRBJ2-6
cdr3_aa: CAISGTKTGVGANVLTF
cdr3_nt: TGTGCCATCAGTGGCACCAAGACAGGGGTCGGGGCCAACGTCCTGACTTTC

v_call: TRBV4-1
clone_size: NA
d_call: NA
j_call: TRBJ1-2
cdr3_aa: CASSQGSGNGYTF
cdr3_nt: TGCGCCAGCAGCCAAGGTTCCGGGAATGGCTACACCTTC

v_call: TRBV18
clone_size: NA
d_call: NA
j_call: TRBJ1-2
cdr3_aa: CASSPEHPSLGYGYTF
cdr3_nt: TGTGCCAGCTCACCCGAACACCCTTCGCTTGGCTATGGCTACACCTTC

v_call: TRBV7-2
clone_size: NA
d_call: TRBD2
j_call: TRBJ2-1
cdr3_aa: CASSLRSRGGLYNEQFF
cdr3_nt: TGTGCCAGCAGCTTACGCTCGCGGGGGGGCCTCTACAATGAGCAGTTCTTC

v_call: TRBV27
clone_size: NA
d_call: NA
j_call: TRBJ1-2
cdr3_aa: CASSPPQGYYGYTF
cdr3_nt: TGTGCCAGCAGTCCCCCCCAGGGGTACTATGGCTACACCTTC

v_call: TRBV7-9
clone_size: NA
d_call: NA
j_call: TRBJ1-2
cdr3_aa: CASSSFVHYGYTF
cdr3_nt: TGTGCCAGCAGCTCATTTGTTCACTATGGCTACACCTTC

v_call: TRBV3-1/TRBV3-2
clone_size: NA
d_call: NA
j_call: TRBJ1-1
cdr3_aa: CASSQSPQLAFF
cdr3_nt: TGTGCCAGCAGCCAGAGTCCTCAACTCGCTTTCTTT

v_call: TRBV7-3
clone_size: NA
d_call: NA
j_call: TRBJ1-6
cdr3_aa: CASSLTARTMGNSPLHF
cdr3_nt: TGTGCCAGCAGCTTAACGGCCAGGACAATGGGGAATTCACCCCTCCACTTT

v_call: TRBV2
clone_size: NA
d_call: TRBD1
j_call: TRBJ1-2
cdr3_aa: CASSLTGEGSYGYTF
cdr3_nt: TGTGCCAGCAGTCTCACAGGGGAAGGGAGCTATGGCTACACCTTC

v_call: TRBV5-1
clone_size: NA
d_call: NA
j_call: TRBJ1-4
cdr3_aa: CASSSGLPNEKLFF
cdr3_nt: TGCGCCAGTTCCTCAGGGCTGCCTAATGAAAAACTGTTTTTT

v_call: TRBV7-6
clone_size: NA
d_call: TRBD2
j_call: TRBJ2-7
cdr3_aa: CASSSGTSGGPYEQYF
cdr3_nt: TGTGCCAGCAGCTCAGGGACTAGCGGGGGACCCTACGAGCAGTACTTC

v_call: TRBV15
clone_size: NA
d_call: TRBD2
j_call: TRBJ2-3
cdr3_aa: CATSILAVGTDTQYF
cdr3_nt: TGTGCCACCAGCATCCTAGCGGTAGGCACAGATACGCAGTATTTT

v_call: TRBV3-1/TRBV3-2
clone_size: NA
d_call: NA
j_call: TRBJ2-5
cdr3_aa: CASSQAGALGLHQETQYF
cdr3_nt: TGTGCCAGCAGCCAAGCTGGGGCCCTTGGCCTCCACCAAGAGACCCAGTACTTC